Shown below are 23 T cell receptor beta chains from a single sample sequenced in a study of shared clonotypes between healthy human individuals. Naive CD8 isolation took CD45RO-negative cells positively selected for CCR7 and excluded terminally differentiated effector memory CD45RA+ cells. Sequenced by immunoSEQ multiplex PCR; TCRdb stores in-frame clones only, minus some. The sample has some 740,000 clones, 80% to 95% seen once; the top ten hold around 24%. Specimen: naive CD8+ T cells sorted from blood. The receptor set was obtained from a man aged 30 to 39 in good health.

This chain connects TRBV19 to TRBJ2-1; no clear D. This CDR3 region has 16 residues. Germline-derived CDR1 and CDR2 are LNHDA and SQIVND (reference sequence). Trimming removed 3 bases from V and 0 bases from J, with 12 bases in between. CDR3 region: CASSIVGISSYNEQFF. Written as DNA, the CDR3 is TGTGCCAGTAGTATTGTCGGAATAAGCTCCTACAATGAGCAGTTCTTC.

V and J are TRBV28 and TRBJ2-7; D gene uncertain. The germline CDR1 and CDR2 sequences are MDHEN and SYDVKM. V lost 3 bases and J 2 bases, leaving 11 bases between the germline ends. The length of the CDR3 is 14 residues. CDR3 amino acids: CASSFENSAYEQYF. The DNA for the CDR3 is TGTGCCAGCAGTTTCGAGAACAGCGCCTACGAGCAGTACTTC. The full variable domain, in which reference TRBV28 and TRBJ2-7 provide the parts outside the CDR3, is DVKVTQSSRYLVKRTGEKVFLECVQDMDHENMFWYRQDPGLGLRLIYFSYDVKMKEKGDIPEGYSVSREKKERFSLILESASTNQTSMYLCASSFENSAYEQYFGPGTRLTVT.

The CDR3, as DNA: TGTGCTAGTGGTTTAGTCGGGGGGCAGGACACTGAAGCTTTCTTT. It yields the protein CASGLVGGQDTEAFF. The chain recombines TRBV12-5 with TRBJ1-1; possible D gene TRBD1, 6 bases. CDR3 length: 15 amino acids. Germline loops: CDR1 LGHNT, CDR2 FRNRAP. Trimming took 3 bases from V and 3 from J, leaving 14 bases between them.

The chain carries TRBV15 and TRBJ1-1; the D is unclear. The CDR3 consists of 14 residues. The germline V and J ends were trimmed by 1 base and 10 bases, with 16 bases remaining between them. The germline CDR1 and CDR2 sequences are LNHNV and YYDKDF (reference sequence). CDR3 DNA: TGTGCCACCAGCAGAGTCGAGGTTTTTGTTGGAGCTTTCTTT. This gives the protein CATSRVEVFVGAFF.

CDR3 DNA sequence: TGTGCCAGCAGCCCTGTGGGGACAGGGGATTACGGCTACACCTTC. It is translated as CASSPVGTGDYGYTF. The rearrangement links TRBV9 to TRBJ1-2; TRBD1 aligns across 10 bases. In germline, CDR1 is SGDLS, CDR2 YYNGEE. The length of the CDR3 is 15 residues. The junction had 11 bases not matched to a gene; V was cut back by 4 bases and J by 8 bases.

Details on this clone: This may be a read error: a much more frequent sequence differs by one nucleotide. The same CDR3 can be traced to other DNA sequences in this sample. The J gene is TRBJ2-7, the V gene TRBV5-6; D is unresolved. V was clipped by 0 bases and J by 3 bases, with 10 bases between them. CDR1 is SGHDT and CDR2 is YYEEEE in the germline V gene. The CDR3 length is 14 residues. The CDR3 DNA is TGTGCCAGCAGCTTGGGTGGGGATTTCTACGAGCAGTACTTC. Translation gives CASSLGGDFYEQYF.

The count of this clone is one. The V gene is TRBV28, the J gene TRBJ2-1, with no clear D. Germline loops: CDR1 MDHEN, CDR2 SYDVKM. The CDR3 loop spans 14 amino acids. Trimming stripped 5 bases from V and 7 bases from J, with 15 bases between. The CDR3 region is CASSPALFGNEQFF. In nucleotides, the CDR3 is TGTGCCAGCAGTCCCGCTCTCTTTGGGAATGAGCAGTTCTTC.

The rearrangement links TRBV27 to TRBJ1-5; maybe TRBD1 (5 bases). Germline V gene lookup returns CDR1 MNHEY and CDR2 SMNVEV (reference sequence). CDR3 size: 14 residues. V lost 2 bases, J lost 5 bases, and 10 bases lay in between. DNA for the CDR3: TGTGCCAGCAGTTTAACGGGGCCCGATCAGCCCCAGCATTTT. Amino acids: CASSLTGPDQPQHF.

The gene calls are TRBV2 and TRBJ2-7; 14 bases match TRBD2. Trimming cost V 5 bases and J 4 bases; bases outside gene matches: 10. Per germline, CDR1 SNHLY and CDR2 FYNNEI. This CDR3 spans 17 amino acids. The CDR3 spells CASSFYSGTSGRYEQYF. The CDR3 DNA is TGTGCCAGCAGTTTTTATTCCGGGACTAGCGGGAGATACGAGCAGTACTTC.

The gene calls are TRBV5-6 and TRBJ2-1; TRBD2 aligns across 7 bases. J was trimmed by 4 bases and V by 0 bases; bases with no gene match: 7. The CDR3 extends over 16 amino acids. The germline V gene has CDR1 SGHDT and CDR2 YYEEEE. CDR3 nucleotide sequence: TGTGCCAGCAGCTTGGCCGGTAGCGGGTATTACAATGAGCAGTTCTTC. This gives the protein CASSLAGSGYYNEQFF.

The V gene is TRBV7-6, the J gene TRBJ1-2; possibly TRBD1 for D (6 bases). The germline V and J ends were trimmed by 0 bases and 4 bases, with 21 bases remaining between them. The germline V gene has CDR1 SGHVS and CDR2 FNYEAQ. This CDR3 has 18 amino acids. The CDR3 reads CASSLAVATGNLGYGYTF. CDR3 nucleotides: TGTGCCAGCAGCTTAGCCGTCGCGACAGGAAATCTAGGCTATGGCTACACCTTC.

The V call is TRBV4-1, the J call TRBJ1-2; no clear D. This CDR3 has 14 residues. Trimming removed 1 base from V and 3 bases from J, with 9 bases in between. CDR1 is MGHRA, CDR2 YSYEKL, per germline. This CDR3 reads CASSQGATDYGYTF. In DNA form, the CDR3 reads TGCGCCAGCAGCCAAGGGGCAACCGACTATGGCTACACCTTC.

The chain has TRBV6-1 and TRBJ2-7, with 10 bases identical to TRBD2. This CDR3 is built from 19 residues. Looked up from germline, CDR1 is MNHNS and CDR2 is SASEGT. With 3 bases clipped from V and 1 base from J, the junction kept 15 bases outside the gene matches. CDR3 coding DNA: TGTGCCAGCAGTGAGGGAATACTAGCGGGATCCTTACTTTCCTACGAGCAGTACTTC. It yields the protein CASSEGILAGSLLSYEQYF.

The chain uses TRBV7-9 and TRBJ2-1; TRBD2 agrees at 9 bases. The CDR3 sequence is 15 residues long. The junction had 6 bases not matched to a gene; V was cut back by 4 bases and J by 5 bases. Germline lookup yields CDR1 SEHNR and CDR2 FQNEAQ (reference sequence). DNA for the CDR3: TGTGCCAGCAGCTGGGGCGGGAGGGACCACAATGAGCAGTTCTTC. Its protein is CASSWGGRDHNEQFF.

This clone is a singleton in its sample. Other DNA variants within this sample encode the same CDR3. This chain uses TRBV28 with TRBJ2-7, with 10 bases that match TRBD1. Germline V gives CDR1 MDHEN, CDR2 SYDVKM. This CDR3 has 14 residues. Germline trimming cut 6 bases from V and 2 bases from J; bases unmatched to any gene: 4. Written as DNA, the CDR3 is TGTGCCAGCAGAACCGGGACAGGGGCCTACGAGCAGTACTTC. Amino acid sequence: CASRTGTGAYEQYF.

This clone was seen just once. The genes are TRBV5-5 and TRBJ2-1; 16 bases match TRBD2. Germline CDR1 is SGHKS and CDR2 is YYEKEE (reference sequence). V lost 4 bases and J lost 7; bases outside the gene matches: 8. This CDR3 region has 17 residues. The CDR3 protein is CASSVGLAGGPGNEQFF. CDR3 DNA sequence: TGTGCCAGCAGCGTGGGACTAGCGGGAGGGCCGGGGAATGAGCAGTTCTTC. The full variable domain, its missing parts supplied by reference TRBV5-5 and TRBJ2-1, is DAGVTQSPTHLIKTRGQQVTLRCSPISGHKSVSWYQQVLGQGPQFIFQYYEKEERGRGNFPDRFSARQFPNYSSELNVNALLLGDSALYLCASSVGLAGGPGNEQFFGPGTRLTVL.

The gene calls are TRBV12-5 and TRBJ2-1, with 10 bases matching TRBD2. Germline V gene lookup returns CDR1 LGHNT and CDR2 FRNRAP. After removal of 5 bases from V and 8 bases from J, the junction contained 18 bases not matched to a gene. The CDR3 length is 18 residues. CDR3 sequence reads: CASGEDARLAGADDEQFF. CDR3 bases: TGTGCTAGTGGTGAGGACGCCAGGCTAGCGGGAGCGGACGATGAGCAGTTCTTC.

The rearrangement links TRBV5-4 to TRBJ2-3; D not resolved. The CDR3 runs 12 residues. Germline CDR1 SGHNT, CDR2 YYREEE (reference sequence). V dropped 4 bases and J dropped 5 bases, with 8 bases sitting between them. CDR3 sequence: CASSPRLDTQYF. In DNA form, the CDR3 reads TGTGCCAGCAGCCCGAGACTAGATACGCAGTATTTT. Together with reference TRBV5-4 and TRBJ2-3, the CDR3 gives the full variable domain: ETGVTQSPTHLIKTRGQQVTLRCSSQSGHNTVSWYQQALGQGPQFIFQYYREEENGRGNFPPRFSGLQFPNYSSELNVNALELDDSALYLCASSPRLDTQYFGPGTRLTVL.

This rearrangement joins TRBV5-1 to TRBJ2-5; D ambiguous. The CDR3 runs 14 residues. Looked up from germline, CDR1 is SGHRS and CDR2 is YFSETQ. Trimming took off 2 bases at V and 0 bases at J, with 8 bases between the two ends. CDR3 in DNA: TGCGCCAGCAGCTTCGGGCGGAACCAAGAGACCCAGTACTTC. Its protein product is CASSFGRNQETQYF.

The chain employs TRBV7-9 and TRBJ1-3; no clear D. This CDR3 is 15 amino acids long. Germline CDR1 reads SEHNR; CDR2 reads FQNEAQ (reference sequence). V lost 1 base and J 7 bases, leaving 14 bases between the germline ends. This CDR3 reads CASSLDASGGNTIYF. The CDR3 DNA is TGTGCCAGCAGCTTAGATGCCTCCGGAGGCAACACCATATATTTT.

The chain combines TRBV5-6 with TRBJ2-3; no clear D gene. This CDR3 contains 14 residues. Germline lookup yields CDR1 SGHDT and CDR2 YYEEEE. Trimming pared 1 base from V and 4 bases from J, leaving 10 bases between. CDR3 DNA sequence: TGTGCCAGCAGCTTGTTGGGGTCCCCAGATACGCAGTATTTT. This gives the protein CASSLLGSPDTQYF.

V is TRBV18 and J is TRBJ2-7, with TRBD2 as a possible D gene (5 bases). V shed 1 base and J shed 2 bases, with 12 bases lying between them. The CDR3 has 15 amino acids. Germline assignment: CDR1 KGHSH and CDR2 LQKENI. Here the CDR3 DNA reads TGTGCCAGCTCACCACAGCCCAGCGGACCCTACGAGCAGTACTTC. Translation gives CASSPQPSGPYEQYF.

The chain joins TRBV9 to TRBJ2-3; 8 positions match TRBD2. Trimming removed 0 bases from V and 2 bases from J; junction bases left unmatched: 5. The CDR3 has 16 amino acids. From germline, CDR1 is SGDLS and CDR2 YYNGEE. The CDR3 here is CASSVGVAGTTDTQYF. The CDR3 DNA follows: TGTGCCAGCAGCGTAGGTGTAGCGGGGACCACAGATACGCAGTATTTT.